Listed here are 30 T cell receptor beta chains from one sample, sequenced in a study of T-cell memory formation after mild COVID-19. TCRdb analysed the 5' RACE reads with MiXCR anew, one entry per CDR3 protein. The table includes about 430,000 distinct CDR3 sequences, roughly 18% detected once. Material: PBMCs or a T cell subset sorted from them (not recorded which). These receptors came from a man younger than 30 who had mild COVID-19 (a few samples of this study predate the infection). Cell type and time point are not known.

The CDR3 region has the DNA TGTGCCACCAGCAGACTAGCGTGGTACCAAGAGACCCAGTACTTC. Translated: CATSRLAWYQETQYF. The chain joins TRBV15 to TRBJ2-5, with a weak D call TRBD2 (6 bases). From germline, CDR1 is LNHNV and CDR2 YYDKDF (reference sequence). V was pared by 2 bases and J by 0 bases, with 10 bases between. This CDR3 has 15 residues.

The chain is built from TRBV7-2 and TRBJ2-3; 16 bases match TRBD2. Trimming cost V 5 bases and J 4 bases; bases outside gene matches: 9. From germline, CDR1 is SGHTA and CDR2 FQGNSA. The CDR3 loop spans 18 amino acids. As DNA, the CDR3 is TGTGCCAGCAGCCCCGGGACTAGCGGGAGGGCAGGGGCAGATACGCAGTATTTT. As protein: CASSPGTSGRAGADTQYF.

The chain employs TRBV20-1 and TRBJ1-2, with 8 bases identical to TRBD1. The CDR3 contains 12 residues. From germline, CDR1 is DFQATT and CDR2 SNEGSKA (reference sequence). The junction had 6 bases not matched to a gene; V was cut back by 6 bases and J by 6 bases. CDR3 bases: TGCAGTGCAAGACAGGGGTTGGATGGCTACACCTTC. This sequence encodes CSARQGLDGYTF.

This clonotype was picked up one time. The genes are TRBV28 and TRBJ2-7; TRBD1 matches at 7 bases. There are 15 residues in the CDR3. Losses at the gene ends were 6 bases for V and 2 bases for J; bases not matched to a gene: 10. Germline CDR1 is MDHEN and CDR2 is SYDVKM. Here the CDR3 reads CASRGEGGQTYEQYF. DNA for the CDR3: TGTGCCAGCAGGGGGGAAGGGGGCCAGACCTACGAGCAGTACTTC.

The genes are TRBV7-6 and TRBJ1-2, with a possible D match to TRBD1 (5 bases). The CDR3 sequence is 12 residues long. Germline CDR1 is SGHVS and CDR2 is FNYEAQ. The ends were cut back, 5 bases at V and 5 bases at J, with 9 bases in the middle. The CDR3 loop is CASSMGPYGYTF. CDR3 nucleotide sequence: TGTGCCAGCAGCATGGGACCATATGGCTACACCTTC.

The rearrangement links TRBV6-5 to TRBJ2-7; D is possibly TRBD1 (6 bases). CDR1 is MNHEY, CDR2 SVGAGI, per germline. V was clipped by 0 bases and J by 6 bases, with 21 bases between them. The CDR3 has 17 amino acids. DNA of the CDR3: TGTGCCAGCAGTTACTCAGGAGTCTTGGGGGCGCCGGGCGAGCAGTACTTC. As protein: CASSYSGVLGAPGEQYF.

The CDR3, as DNA: TGTGCCAGCAGTGAGGCGGGTAGAGACACTGAAGCTTTCTTT. Translated: CASSEAGRDTEAFF. The chain recombines TRBV25-1 with TRBJ1-1, with no clear D. The CDR3 sequence is 14 residues long. Per the germline V gene, CDR1 is MGHDK and CDR2 is SYGVNS. Deletions cut 3 bases from V and 3 bases from J, with 11 bases between.

This clonotype was detected ten times or more. The V call is TRBV7-9, the J call TRBJ1-1; D is uncertain. The CDR3 runs to 13 residues. Between the trimmed V and J ends, which lost 5 bases and 0 bases, there was a span of 7 bases. Germline V gene lookup returns CDR1 SEHNR and CDR2 FQNEAQ (reference sequence). This CDR3 reads CASSRGLNTEAFF. Here the CDR3 DNA reads TGTGCCAGCAGCCGAGGGCTGAACACTGAAGCTTTCTTT.

CDR3 protein: CASSYAGQRNTEAFF. The CDR3, as DNA: TGTGCCAGCAGCTACGCGGGACAGCGTAACACTGAAGCTTTCTTT. The V and J genes are TRBV7-9 and TRBJ1-1, with TRBD1 matching over 7 bases. The CDR3 consists of 15 residues. V shed 4 bases and J 2 bases; nucleotides not matched to a gene: 7. The germline V gene encodes CDR1 SEHNR and CDR2 FQNEAQ (reference sequence).

This clonotype was observed a single time. This sequence joins TRBV12-3 or TRBV12-4 and TRBJ2-1; no clear D gene. Between the trimmed V and J ends, which lost 6 bases and 2 bases, there was a span of 14 bases. The CDR3 is 15 amino acids. CDR3 amino acids: CASSAMAPAYNEQFF. For the CDR3, the DNA is TGTGCCAGCAGCGCAATGGCTCCGGCCTACAATGAGCAGTTCTTC.

The chain recombines TRBV4-1 with TRBJ2-3; D is unresolved. V lost 1 base, J lost 5 bases, and 13 bases lay in between. CDR1 MGHRA and CDR2 YSYEKL come from the germline V gene. This CDR3 is built from 15 residues. In nucleotides, the CDR3 is TGCGCCAGCAGCCAAGGGTGGACCCCCGGAGATACGCAGTATTTT. Its protein is CASSQGWTPGDTQYF.

This clonotype was detected only a few times. V usage is TRBV5-6 and J usage is TRBJ2-1; D is tentatively TRBD1 or TRBD2 (5 bases each). Trimming removed 4 bases from V and 7 bases from J, with 21 bases in between. The V gene's germline CDR1 is SGHDT and CDR2 YYEEEE. The CDR3 totals 16 residues. The CDR3 protein is CASSPLNLRAGNEQFF. CDR3 bases: TGTGCCAGCAGCCCCCTTAACCTGAGGGCAGGGAATGAGCAGTTCTTC.

The chain recombines TRBV7-3 with TRBJ2-7; D tentatively fits TRBD1 or TRBD2 (6 bases each). The V gene's germline CDR1 is SGHTA and CDR2 FQGTGA. The CDR3 is made up of 14 amino acids. The germline V and J ends were trimmed by 3 bases and 0 bases, with 9 bases remaining between them. The CDR3 region has the DNA TGTGCCAGCAGCTTGGGGGGCAACTCCTACGAGCAGTACTTC. Amino acids: CASSLGGNSYEQYF.

The V call is TRBV15, the J call TRBJ2-7; no definite D call. The ends were cut back, 0 bases at V and 1 base at J, with 7 bases in the middle. The CDR3 length is 14 residues. Germline CDR1 LNHNV, CDR2 YYDKDF (reference sequence). Here the CDR3 DNA reads TGTGCCACCAGCAGAGAAAAGGTTTCCTACGAGCAGTACTTC. Residues: CATSREKVSYEQYF.

V and J are TRBV24-1 and TRBJ2-5; D perhaps matches TRBD2 (6 bases). Germline V gives CDR1 KGHDR, CDR2 SFDVKD. V lost 5 bases and J lost 3, with 15 bases in between. The length of the CDR3 is 15 residues. In DNA, the CDR3 is TGTGCCACCAGTGGCTCCGGGACTGTCAAAGAGACCCAGTACTTC. It yields the protein CATSGSGTVKETQYF.

The chain joins TRBV7-8 to TRBJ2-4; D is possibly TRBD2 (7 bases). This CDR3 is 16 amino acids long. Trimming removed 7 bases at V and 8 bases at J, with 24 bases between. Germline V gene data show CDR1 as SGHVS and CDR2 as FQNEAQ. CDR3: CASIFWRGGPQDIQYF. CDR3 DNA: TGTGCCAGCATCTTTTGGAGGGGGGGCCCACAGGACATTCAGTACTTC.

The table lists this clonotype with a few counts. This chain joins TRBV6-1 and TRBJ2-7; D unresolved. Germline V CDR1 and CDR2: MNHNS, SASEGT. V was trimmed by 6 bases and J by 5 bases, leaving 5 bases between them. The CDR3 loop spans 10 amino acids. CDR3 sequence (DNA): TGTGCCAGCAGGACTCACGAGCAGTACTTC. It is translated as CASRTHEQYF.

V usage is TRBV5-1 and J usage is TRBJ2-7; 7 positions match TRBD1. With 5 bases clipped from V and 2 bases from J, the junction kept 4 bases outside the gene matches. Looked up from germline, CDR1 is SGHRS and CDR2 is YFSETQ. The CDR3 runs 13 residues. In nucleotides, the CDR3 is TGCGCCAGCAGATCCGGGACAGCCTACGAGCAGTACGTC. It translates to CASRSGTAYEQYV.

The chain employs TRBV30 and TRBJ1-5; the D gene is possibly TRBD1 (5 bases). The CDR3 runs to 13 residues. Per the germline V gene, CDR1 is GTSNPN and CDR2 is SVGIG (reference sequence). Trimming stripped 1 base from V and 4 bases from J, with 8 bases between. The CDR3: CAWSANRNQPQHF. The CDR3 nucleotides read TGTGCCTGGAGTGCGAACAGGAATCAGCCCCAGCATTTT. Combining the CDR3 with reference TRBV30 and TRBJ1-5 gives the whole variable domain SQTIHQWPATLVQPVGSPLSLECTVEGTSNPNLYWYRQAAGRGLQLLFYSVGIGQISSEVPQNLSASRPQDRQFILSSKKLLLSDSGFYLCAWSANRNQPQHFGDGTRLSIL.

In DNA, the CDR3 is TGTGCCAGCAGCAGGGGGCTAGCGACCCAGTACTTC. This sequence encodes CASSRGLATQYF. The V call is TRBV5-5, the J call TRBJ2-5, with 7 positions matching TRBD1. The CDR3 runs 12 residues. CDR1 and CDR2 (germline): SGHKS, YYEKEE (reference sequence). The V and J ends lost 4 bases and 7 bases, in that order; junction bases with no gene match: 4. Drawing the rest from reference TRBV5-5 and TRBJ2-5, the complete variable domain is DAGVTQSPTHLIKTRGQQVTLRCSPISGHKSVSWYQQVLGQGPQFIFQYYEKEERGRGNFPDRFSARQFPNYSSELNVNALLLGDSALYLCASSRGLATQYFGPGTRLLVL.

This clonotype was counted ten times or more. J is TRBJ1-1 and V is TRBV7-9; perhaps TRBD1 as D (6 bases). Trimming took off 3 bases at V and 4 bases at J, with 9 bases between the two ends. This CDR3 spans 13 amino acids. Germline V lookup: CDR1 SEHNR, CDR2 FQNEAQ (reference sequence). CDR3 sequence reads: CASSLGAGTEAFF. DNA for the CDR3: TGTGCCAGCAGCTTGGGGGCTGGCACTGAAGCTTTCTTT.

The gene calls are TRBV12-3 or TRBV12-4 and TRBJ2-7; 8 bases align to TRBD1. The junction had 9 bases not matched to a gene; V was cut back by 7 bases and J by 1 base. The CDR3 runs 15 residues. CDR3 sequence reads: CASKGGTGPSYEQYF. The CDR3 DNA sequence: TGTGCCAGCAAAGGAGGGACAGGACCTTCCTACGAGCAGTACTTC.

This clonotype was counted between two and nine times. V is TRBV6-4 and J is TRBJ2-3; 8 bases fit TRBD2. The V and J ends lost 9 bases and 1 base, in that order; junction bases with no gene match: 6. The germline V gene has CDR1 MRHNA and CDR2 SNTAGT. This CDR3 contains 14 residues. CDR3 nucleotide sequence: TGTGCCAGTGACGAAGCGGGGGGCACAGATACGCAGTATTTT. Its translation: CASDEAGGTDTQYF.

The rearrangement links TRBV27 to TRBJ2-5; 7 nucleotides match TRBD1. The V and J ends lost 6 bases and 5 bases, in that order; junction bases with no gene match: 6. The CDR3 sequence is 13 residues long. The germline V gene has CDR1 MNHEY and CDR2 SMNVEV (reference sequence). The CDR3 DNA reads as TGTGCCAGCAGGAGGACAGGTCGGGAGACCCAGTACTTC. This translates into CASRRTGRETQYF.

This clonotype came up many times. This sequence joins TRBV5-8 and TRBJ2-3; TRBD1 agrees at 7 bases. Germline V gene data show CDR1 as SGHTS and CDR2 as YDEGEE. V trimming: 0 bases; J trimming: 0 bases; junction bases outside the gene matches: 1. The CDR3 spans 15 residues. The CDR3 here is CASSLEGASTDTQYF. CDR3 DNA sequence: TGTGCCAGCAGCTTGGAGGGGGCTAGCACAGATACGCAGTATTTT.

A few counts support this clonotype. J is TRBJ1-1 and V is TRBV20-1; the D is unclear. V lost 5 bases to trimming and J lost 6 bases, with 19 bases between them. CDR1 is DFQATT and CDR2 is SNEGSKA in the germline V gene (reference sequence). The CDR3 is 14 amino acids. CDR3 in amino acids: CSARRAPAQPEAFF. In nucleotides, the CDR3 is TGCAGTGCTCGCCGGGCCCCCGCCCAGCCTGAAGCTTTCTTT.

This clonotype occurred a few times. V gene TRBV4-3 combines with J gene TRBJ2-1; maybe TRBD1 (6 bases). Between the trimmed V and J ends, which lost 1 base and 3 bases, there was a span of 10 bases. This CDR3 is 15 amino acids long. Germline V gene lookup returns CDR1 LGHNA and CDR2 YSLEER. The CDR3 reads CASSQAGAYYNEQFF. In DNA form, the CDR3 reads TGCGCCAGCAGCCAAGCAGGGGCCTACTACAATGAGCAGTTCTTC.

This clonotype was found many times. V and J are TRBV3-1 and TRBJ2-1, with a possible D match to TRBD2 (5 bases). Per the germline V gene, CDR1 is LGHDT and CDR2 is YNNKEL (reference sequence). Trimming took off 1 base at V and 10 bases at J, with 5 bases between the two ends. The CDR3 loop spans 11 amino acids. As DNA, the CDR3 is TGTGCCAGCAGCCAAGCGGGGGAGCAGTTCTTC. This sequence encodes CASSQAGEQFF.

This clonotype turned up a few times. V gene TRBV6-5 combines with J gene TRBJ2-5; TRBD2 might be the D (6 bases). Trimming cost V 0 bases and J 4 bases, with 12 bases left between them. Germline V gene lookup returns CDR1 MNHEY and CDR2 SVGAGI. The CDR3 runs to 15 residues. The CDR3 loop reads CASSYSGRRGETQYF. The CDR3 region has the DNA TGTGCCAGCAGTTACTCTGGACGGAGGGGAGAGACCCAGTACTTC.

The genes are TRBV7-9 and TRBJ1-2, with TRBD1 matching 9 bases. With 5 bases clipped from V and 4 bases from J, the junction kept 8 bases outside the gene matches. Germline V gene lookup returns CDR1 SEHNR and CDR2 FQNEAQ (reference sequence). The CDR3 loop spans 15 amino acids. CDR3 sequence: CASSTRDRDIYGYTF. The CDR3 DNA is TGTGCCAGCAGCACCCGGGACAGGGATATCTATGGCTACACCTTC.